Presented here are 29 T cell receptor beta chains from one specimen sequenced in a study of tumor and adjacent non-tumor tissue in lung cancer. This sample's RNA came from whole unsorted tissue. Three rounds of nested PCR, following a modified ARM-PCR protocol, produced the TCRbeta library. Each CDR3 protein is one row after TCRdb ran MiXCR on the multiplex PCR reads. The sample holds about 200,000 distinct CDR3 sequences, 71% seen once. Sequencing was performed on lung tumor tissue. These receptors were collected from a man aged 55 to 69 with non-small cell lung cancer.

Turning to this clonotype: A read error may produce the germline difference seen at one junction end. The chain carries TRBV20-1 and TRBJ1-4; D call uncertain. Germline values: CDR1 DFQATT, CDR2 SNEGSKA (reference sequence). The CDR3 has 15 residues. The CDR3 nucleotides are TGCAGTGTTAGAGCGTGGCTTGACTCTAATGAAAAACTGTTTTTT. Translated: CSVRAWLDSNEKLFF.

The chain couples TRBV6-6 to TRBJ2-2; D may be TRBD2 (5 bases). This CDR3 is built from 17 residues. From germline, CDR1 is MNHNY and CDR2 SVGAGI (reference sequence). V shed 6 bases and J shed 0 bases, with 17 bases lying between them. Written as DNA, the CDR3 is TGTGCCAGCAGCTTCCCGAGGGCAGGACCGAACACCGGGGAGCTGTTTTTT. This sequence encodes CASSFPRAGPNTGELFF.

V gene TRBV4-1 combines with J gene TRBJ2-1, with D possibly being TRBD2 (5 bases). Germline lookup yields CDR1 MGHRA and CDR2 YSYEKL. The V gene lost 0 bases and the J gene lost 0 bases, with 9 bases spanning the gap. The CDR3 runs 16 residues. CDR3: CASSQERGSSYNEQFF. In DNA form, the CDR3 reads TGCGCCAGCAGCCAAGAACGGGGAAGCTCCTACAATGAGCAGTTCTTC.

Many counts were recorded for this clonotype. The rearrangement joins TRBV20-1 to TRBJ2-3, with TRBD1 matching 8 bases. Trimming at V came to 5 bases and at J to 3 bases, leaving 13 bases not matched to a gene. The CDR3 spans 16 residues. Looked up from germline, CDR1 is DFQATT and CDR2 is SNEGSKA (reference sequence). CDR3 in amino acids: CSAQTPGQAVTDTQYF. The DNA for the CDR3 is TGCAGTGCTCAAACGCCGGGACAGGCAGTAACAGATACGCAGTATTTT.

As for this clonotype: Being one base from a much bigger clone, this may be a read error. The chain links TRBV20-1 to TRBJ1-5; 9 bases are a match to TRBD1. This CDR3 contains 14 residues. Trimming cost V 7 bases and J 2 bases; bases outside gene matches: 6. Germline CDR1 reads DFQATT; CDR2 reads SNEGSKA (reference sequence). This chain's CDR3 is CSVSDRGGNQPQHF. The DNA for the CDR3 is TGCAGTGTCTCGGACAGGGGTGGCAATCAGCCCCAGCATTTT.

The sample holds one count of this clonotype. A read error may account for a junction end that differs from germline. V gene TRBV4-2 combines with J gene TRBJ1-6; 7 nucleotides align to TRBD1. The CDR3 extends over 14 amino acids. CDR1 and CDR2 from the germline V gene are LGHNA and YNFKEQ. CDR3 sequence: CASSQDDRATPLNF. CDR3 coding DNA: TGTGCCAGCAGCCAAGACGACAGGGCGACACCCCTCAACTTT.

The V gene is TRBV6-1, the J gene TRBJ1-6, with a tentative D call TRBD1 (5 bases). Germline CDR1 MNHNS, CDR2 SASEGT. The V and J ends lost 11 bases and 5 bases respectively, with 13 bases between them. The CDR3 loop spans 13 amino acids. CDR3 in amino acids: CACGTENNSPLHF. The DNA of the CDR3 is TGTGCCTGCGGGACGGAAAATAATTCACCCCTCCACTTT.

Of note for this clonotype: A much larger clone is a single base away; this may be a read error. Here the CDR3 reads CASRLGQRAIDGYTF. The DNA for the CDR3 is TGCGCCAGCAGACTAGGACAGAGGGCTATTGATGGCTACACCTTC. The rearrangement joins TRBV5-1 to TRBJ1-2; perhaps TRBD1 as D (6 bases). V shed 5 bases and J shed 6 bases, with 20 bases lying between them. CDR3 size: 15 residues. CDR1 is SGHRS, CDR2 YFSETQ, per germline.

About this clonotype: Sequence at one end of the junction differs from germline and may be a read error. CDR3 nucleotide sequence: TGCAGTGATAGAGAAGTGGGCACGTATACGCAGTATTTT. Protein sequence: CSDREVGTYTQYF. This rearrangement joins TRBV20-1 to TRBJ2-3; D gene ambiguous. The CDR3 loop spans 13 amino acids. Germline V gene sequence: CDR1 DFQATT, CDR2 SNEGSKA (reference sequence).

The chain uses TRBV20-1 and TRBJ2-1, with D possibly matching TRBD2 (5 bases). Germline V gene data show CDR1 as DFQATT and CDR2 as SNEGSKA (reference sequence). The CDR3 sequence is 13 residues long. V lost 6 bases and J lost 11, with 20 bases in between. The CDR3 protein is CSAFSERYYKQFF. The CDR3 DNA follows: TGCAGTGCATTTAGCGAGCGCTACTATAAGCAGTTCTTC.

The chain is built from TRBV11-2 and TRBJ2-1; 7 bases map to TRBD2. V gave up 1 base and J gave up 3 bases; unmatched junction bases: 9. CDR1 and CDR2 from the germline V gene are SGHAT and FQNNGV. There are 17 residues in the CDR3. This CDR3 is CASSLGTSWGFYNEQFF. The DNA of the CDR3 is TGTGCCAGCAGCTTAGGGACTAGTTGGGGGTTCTACAATGAGCAGTTCTTC.

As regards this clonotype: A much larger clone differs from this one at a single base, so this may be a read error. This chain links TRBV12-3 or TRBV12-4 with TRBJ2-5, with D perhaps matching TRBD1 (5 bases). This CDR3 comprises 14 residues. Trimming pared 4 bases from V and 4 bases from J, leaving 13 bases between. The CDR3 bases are TGTGCCAGCAGTTCAGGGATGTTCCCAGAGACCCAGTACTTC. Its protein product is CASSSGMFPETQYF.

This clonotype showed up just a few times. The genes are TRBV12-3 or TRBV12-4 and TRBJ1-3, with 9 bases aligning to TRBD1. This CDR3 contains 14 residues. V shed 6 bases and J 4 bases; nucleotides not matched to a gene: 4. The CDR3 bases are TGTGCCAGCAGGATACAGGGGGCAGGAAACACCATATATTTT. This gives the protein CASRIQGAGNTIYF.

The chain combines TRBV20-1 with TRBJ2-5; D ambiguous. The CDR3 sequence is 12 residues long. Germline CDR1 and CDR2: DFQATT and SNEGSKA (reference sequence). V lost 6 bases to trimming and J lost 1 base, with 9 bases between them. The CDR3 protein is CSAKWFQETQYF. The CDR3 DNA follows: TGCAGTGCAAAGTGGTTCCAAGAGACCCAGTACTTC.

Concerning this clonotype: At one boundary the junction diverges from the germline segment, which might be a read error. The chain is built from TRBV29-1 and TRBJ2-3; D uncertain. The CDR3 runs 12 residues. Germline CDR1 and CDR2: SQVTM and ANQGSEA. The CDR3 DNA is TGCAGCGTTCGGACGGCCCCAGATACACAGTATTTT. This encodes CSVRTAPDTQYF.

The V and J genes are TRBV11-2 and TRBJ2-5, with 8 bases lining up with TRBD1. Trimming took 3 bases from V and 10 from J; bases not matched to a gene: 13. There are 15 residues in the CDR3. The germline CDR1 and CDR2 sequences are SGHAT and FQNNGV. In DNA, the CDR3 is TGTGCCAGCAGCTTGGACAGGGTGGGCGCGAAGATCCAGTACTTC. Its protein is CASSLDRVGAKIQYF. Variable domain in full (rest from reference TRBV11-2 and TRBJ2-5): EAGVAQSPRYKIIEKRQSVAFWCNPISGHATLYWYQQILGQGPKLLIQFQNNGVVDDSQLPKDRFSAERLKGVDSTLKIQPAKLEDSAVYLCASSLDRVGAKIQYFGPGTRLLVL.

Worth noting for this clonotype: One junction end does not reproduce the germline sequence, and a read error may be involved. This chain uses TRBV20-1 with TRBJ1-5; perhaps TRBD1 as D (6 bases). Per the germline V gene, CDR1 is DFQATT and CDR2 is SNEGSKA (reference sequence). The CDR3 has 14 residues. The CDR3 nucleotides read TGCAGTACTAGAGTTGATGGGGGCAATCAGTCCCAGCATTTT. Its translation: CSTRVDGGNQSQHF.

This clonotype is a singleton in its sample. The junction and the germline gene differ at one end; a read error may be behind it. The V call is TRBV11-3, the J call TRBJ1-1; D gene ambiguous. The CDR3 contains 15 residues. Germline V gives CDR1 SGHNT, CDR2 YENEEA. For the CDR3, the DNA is TGTGCCAACAGCTTCGCCGACACGATCGGCACTGAAGCTTTCTTT. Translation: CANSFADTIGTEAFF.

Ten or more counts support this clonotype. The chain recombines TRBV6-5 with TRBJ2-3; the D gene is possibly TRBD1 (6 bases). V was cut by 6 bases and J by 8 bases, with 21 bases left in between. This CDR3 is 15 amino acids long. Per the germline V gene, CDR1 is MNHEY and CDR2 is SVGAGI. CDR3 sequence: CASRPGPSSGVTQYF. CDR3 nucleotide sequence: TGTGCCAGCAGGCCCGGCCCCTCGTCAGGGGTTACGCAGTATTTT.

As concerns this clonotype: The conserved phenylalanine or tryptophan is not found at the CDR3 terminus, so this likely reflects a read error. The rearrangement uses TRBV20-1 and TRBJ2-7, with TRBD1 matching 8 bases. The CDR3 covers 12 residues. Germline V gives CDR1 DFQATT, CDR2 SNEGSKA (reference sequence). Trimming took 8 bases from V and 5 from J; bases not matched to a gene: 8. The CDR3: CSYDRGVHEQYL. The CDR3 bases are TGCAGTTACGACAGGGGTGTCCACGAGCAGTACCTC.

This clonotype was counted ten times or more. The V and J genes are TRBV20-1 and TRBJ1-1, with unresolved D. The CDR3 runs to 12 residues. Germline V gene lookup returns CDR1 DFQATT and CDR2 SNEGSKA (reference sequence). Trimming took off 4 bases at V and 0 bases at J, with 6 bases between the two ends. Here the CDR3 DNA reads TGCAGTGCTACATACTTGAACACTGAAGCTTTCTTT. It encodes CSATYLNTEAFF.

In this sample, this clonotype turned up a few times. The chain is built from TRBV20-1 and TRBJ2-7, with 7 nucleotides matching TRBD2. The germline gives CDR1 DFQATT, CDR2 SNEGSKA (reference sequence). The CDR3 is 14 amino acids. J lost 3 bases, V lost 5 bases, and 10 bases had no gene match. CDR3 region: CSASAPGGVYEQYF. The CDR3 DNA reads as TGCAGTGCTTCAGCCCCGGGGGGTGTCTACGAGCAGTACTTC.

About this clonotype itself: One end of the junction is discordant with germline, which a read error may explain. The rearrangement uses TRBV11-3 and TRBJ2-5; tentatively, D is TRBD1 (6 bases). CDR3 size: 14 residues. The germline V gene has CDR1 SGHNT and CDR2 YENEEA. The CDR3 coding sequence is TGTGCCAGCAGCCTCGACAGGCTAAAAGTGACCCAGCACTTC. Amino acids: CASSLDRLKVTQHF.

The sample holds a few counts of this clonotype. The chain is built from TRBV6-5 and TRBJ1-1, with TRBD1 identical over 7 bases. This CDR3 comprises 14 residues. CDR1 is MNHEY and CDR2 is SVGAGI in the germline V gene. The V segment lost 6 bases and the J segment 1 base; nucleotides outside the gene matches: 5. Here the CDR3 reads CASSEQGKNTEAFF. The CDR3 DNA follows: TGTGCCAGCAGCGAACAGGGGAAGAACACTGAAGCTTTCTTT.

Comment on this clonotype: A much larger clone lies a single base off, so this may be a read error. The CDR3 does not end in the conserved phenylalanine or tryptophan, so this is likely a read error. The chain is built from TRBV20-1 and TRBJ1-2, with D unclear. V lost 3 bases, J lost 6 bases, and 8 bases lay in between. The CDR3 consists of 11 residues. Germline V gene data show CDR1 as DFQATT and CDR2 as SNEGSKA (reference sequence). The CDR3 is CSASTSDGYTI. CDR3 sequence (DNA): TGCAGTGCTAGTACCTCCGATGGCTACACCATC.

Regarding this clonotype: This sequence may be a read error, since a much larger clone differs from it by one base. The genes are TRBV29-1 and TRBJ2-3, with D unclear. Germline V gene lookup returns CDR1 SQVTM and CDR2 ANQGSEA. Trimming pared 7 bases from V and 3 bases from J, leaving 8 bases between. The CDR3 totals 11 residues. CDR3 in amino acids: CSGMGTDTQYF. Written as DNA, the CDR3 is TGCAGCGGGATGGGGACAGATACGCAGTATTTT.

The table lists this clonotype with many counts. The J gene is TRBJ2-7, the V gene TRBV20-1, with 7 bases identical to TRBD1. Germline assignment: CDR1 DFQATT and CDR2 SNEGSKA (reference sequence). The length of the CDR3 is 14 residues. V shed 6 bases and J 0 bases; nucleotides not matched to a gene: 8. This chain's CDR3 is CSASTGPSSYEQYF. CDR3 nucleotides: TGCAGTGCGTCGACAGGGCCCAGCTCCTACGAGCAGTACTTC.

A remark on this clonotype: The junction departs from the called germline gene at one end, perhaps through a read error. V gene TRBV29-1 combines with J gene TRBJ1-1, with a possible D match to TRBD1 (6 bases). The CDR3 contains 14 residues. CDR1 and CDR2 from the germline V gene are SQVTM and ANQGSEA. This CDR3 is CSVHPGGWGTEALF. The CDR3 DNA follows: TGCAGCGTTCATCCCGGGGGCTGGGGCACTGAAGCTTTATTT. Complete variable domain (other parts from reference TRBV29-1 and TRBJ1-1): SAVISQKPSRDICQRGTSLTIQCQVDSQVTMMFWYRQQPGQSLTLIATANQGSEATYESGFVIDKFPISRPNLTFSTLTVSNMSPEDSSIYLCSVHPGGWGTEALFGQGTRLTVV.

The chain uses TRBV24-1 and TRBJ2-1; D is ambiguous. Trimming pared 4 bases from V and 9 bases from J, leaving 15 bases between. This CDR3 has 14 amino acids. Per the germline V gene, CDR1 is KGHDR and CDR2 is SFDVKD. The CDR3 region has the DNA TGTGCCACCAGTGACATGTGGGCATCAAGTGAGCAGTTCTTC. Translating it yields CATSDMWASSEQFF.